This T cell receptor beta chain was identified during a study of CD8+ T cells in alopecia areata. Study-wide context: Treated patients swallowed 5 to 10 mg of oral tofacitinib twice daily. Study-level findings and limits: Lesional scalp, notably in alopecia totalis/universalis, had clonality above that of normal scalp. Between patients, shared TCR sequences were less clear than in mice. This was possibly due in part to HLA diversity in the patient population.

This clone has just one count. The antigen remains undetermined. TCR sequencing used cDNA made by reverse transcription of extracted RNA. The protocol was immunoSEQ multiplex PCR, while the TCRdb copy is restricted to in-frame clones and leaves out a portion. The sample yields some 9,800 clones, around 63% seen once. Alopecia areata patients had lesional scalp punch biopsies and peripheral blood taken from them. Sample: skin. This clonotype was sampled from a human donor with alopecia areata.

Here the CDR3 DNA reads TGTGCCAGCAGCCTTCTTGGCAGACAGAACACTGAAGCTTTCTTT. This translates into CASSLLGRQNTEAFF. The chain couples TRBV7-2 to TRBJ1-1; D unresolved. The CDR3 is 15 residues long. Germline-derived CDR1 and CDR2 are SGHTA and FQGNSA. The V end lost 5 bases, the J end lost 1 base, and 14 bases lay between the germline ends.